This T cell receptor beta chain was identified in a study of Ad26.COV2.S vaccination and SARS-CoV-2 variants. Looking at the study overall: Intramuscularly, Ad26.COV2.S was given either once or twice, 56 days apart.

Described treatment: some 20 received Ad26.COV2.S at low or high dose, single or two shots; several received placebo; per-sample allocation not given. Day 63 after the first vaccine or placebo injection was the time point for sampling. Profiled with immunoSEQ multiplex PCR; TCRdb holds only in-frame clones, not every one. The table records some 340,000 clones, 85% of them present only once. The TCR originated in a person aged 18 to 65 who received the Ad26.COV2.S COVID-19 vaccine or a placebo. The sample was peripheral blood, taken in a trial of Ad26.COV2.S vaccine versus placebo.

For the CDR3, the DNA is TGTGCTAGTGGTTCAGGACAGGGGGGTGGGCCCCAGCATTTT. Translation gives CASGSGQGGGPQHF. The chain is built from TRBV12-5 and TRBJ1-5; 10 nucleotides align to TRBD1. In germline, CDR1 is LGHNT, CDR2 FRNRAP. The CDR3 is made up of 14 amino acids. V trimming: 4 bases; J trimming: 9 bases; junction bases outside the gene matches: 6.